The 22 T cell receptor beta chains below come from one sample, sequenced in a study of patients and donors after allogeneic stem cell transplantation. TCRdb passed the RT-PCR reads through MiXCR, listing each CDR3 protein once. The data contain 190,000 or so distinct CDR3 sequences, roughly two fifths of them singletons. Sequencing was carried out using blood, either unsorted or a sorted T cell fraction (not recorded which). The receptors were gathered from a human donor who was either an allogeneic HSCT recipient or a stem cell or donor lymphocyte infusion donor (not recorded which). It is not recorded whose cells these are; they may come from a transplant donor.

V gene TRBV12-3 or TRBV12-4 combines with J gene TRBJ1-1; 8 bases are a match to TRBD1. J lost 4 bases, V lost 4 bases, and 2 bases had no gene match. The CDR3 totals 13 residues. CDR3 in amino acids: CASSSTGATEAFF. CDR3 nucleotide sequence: TGTGCCAGCAGTTCGACAGGGGCCACTGAAGCTTTCTTT.

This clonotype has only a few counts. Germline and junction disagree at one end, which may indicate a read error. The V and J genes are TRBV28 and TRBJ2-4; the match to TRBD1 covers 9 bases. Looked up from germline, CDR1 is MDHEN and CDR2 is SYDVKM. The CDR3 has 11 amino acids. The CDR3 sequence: CASSLGTGRDF. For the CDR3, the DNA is TGTGCCAGCAGTTTAGGGACAGGGAGGGACTTC.

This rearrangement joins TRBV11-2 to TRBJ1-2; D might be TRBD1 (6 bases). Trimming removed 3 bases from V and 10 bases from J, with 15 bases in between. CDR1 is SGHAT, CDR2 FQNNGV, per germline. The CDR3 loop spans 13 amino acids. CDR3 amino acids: CASSFWQGTHYTF. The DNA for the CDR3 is TGTGCCAGCAGCTTCTGGCAGGGGACCCACTACACCTTC. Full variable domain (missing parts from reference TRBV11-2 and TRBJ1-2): EAGVAQSPRYKIIEKRQSVAFWCNPISGHATLYWYQQILGQGPKLLIQFQNNGVVDDSQLPKDRFSAERLKGVDSTLKIQPAKLEDSAVYLCASSFWQGTHYTFGSGTRLTVV.

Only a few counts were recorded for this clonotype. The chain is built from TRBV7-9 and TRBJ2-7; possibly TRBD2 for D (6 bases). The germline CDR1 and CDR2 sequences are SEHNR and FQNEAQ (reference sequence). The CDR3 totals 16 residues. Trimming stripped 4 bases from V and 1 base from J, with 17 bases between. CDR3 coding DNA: TGTGCCAGCAGCTCTGGACTGGGCGGACTATCCTACGAGCAGTACTTC. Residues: CASSSGLGGLSYEQYF. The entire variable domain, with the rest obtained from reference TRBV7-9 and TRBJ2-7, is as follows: DTGVSQNPRHKITKRGQNVTFRCDPISEHNRLYWYRQTLGQGPEFLTYFQNEAQLEKSRLLSDRFSAERPKGSFSTLEIQRTEQGDSAMYLCASSSGLGGLSYEQYFGPGTRLTVT.

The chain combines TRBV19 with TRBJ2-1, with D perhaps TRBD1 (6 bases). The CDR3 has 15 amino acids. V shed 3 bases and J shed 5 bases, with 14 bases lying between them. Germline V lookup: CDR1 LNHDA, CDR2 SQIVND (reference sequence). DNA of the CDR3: TGTGCCAGTAGTATTACAGGGAAGCGCGACAATGAGCAGTTCTTC. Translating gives CASSITGKRDNEQFF.

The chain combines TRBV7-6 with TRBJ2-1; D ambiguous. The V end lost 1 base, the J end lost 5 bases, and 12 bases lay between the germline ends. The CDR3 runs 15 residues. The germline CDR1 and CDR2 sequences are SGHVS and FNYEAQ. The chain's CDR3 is CASSLEARYDNEQFF. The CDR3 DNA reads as TGTGCCAGCAGCTTAGAGGCCAGGTACGACAATGAGCAGTTCTTC.

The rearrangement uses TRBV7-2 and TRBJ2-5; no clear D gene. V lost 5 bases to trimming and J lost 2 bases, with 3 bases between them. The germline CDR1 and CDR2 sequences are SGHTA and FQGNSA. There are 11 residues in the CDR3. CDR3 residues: CASSEQETQYF. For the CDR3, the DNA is TGTGCCAGCAGCGAACAAGAGACCCAGTACTTC.

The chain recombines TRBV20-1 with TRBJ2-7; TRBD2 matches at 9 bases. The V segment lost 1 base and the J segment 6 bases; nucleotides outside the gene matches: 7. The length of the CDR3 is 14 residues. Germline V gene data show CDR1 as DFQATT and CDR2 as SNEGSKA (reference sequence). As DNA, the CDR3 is TGCAGTGCTAGAGTGGGTAGCGGGAGACCCGAGCAGTACTTC. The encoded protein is CSARVGSGRPEQYF.

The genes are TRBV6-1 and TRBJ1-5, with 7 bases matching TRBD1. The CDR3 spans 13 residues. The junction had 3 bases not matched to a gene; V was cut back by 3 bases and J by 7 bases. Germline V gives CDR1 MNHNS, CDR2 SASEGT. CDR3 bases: TGTGCCAGCAGTGAGACAGGGTACCAGCCCCAGCATTTT. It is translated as CASSETGYQPQHF.

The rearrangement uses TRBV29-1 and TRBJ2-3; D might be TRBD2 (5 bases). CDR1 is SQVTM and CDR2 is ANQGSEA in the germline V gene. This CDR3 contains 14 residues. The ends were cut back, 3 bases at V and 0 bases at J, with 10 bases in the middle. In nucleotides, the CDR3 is TGCAGCGTTGAGACGGGGTTTAGCACAGATACGCAGTATTTT. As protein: CSVETGFSTDTQYF.

The DNA of the CDR3 is TGTGCCAGCAGTCGGACGTGGGACTCCCCTGAGCAGTACTTC. Protein: CASSRTWDSPEQYF. The chain links TRBV27 to TRBJ2-7, with D possibly TRBD2 on 6 matching bases. V was trimmed by 5 bases and J by 7 bases, leaving 18 bases between them. CDR1 is MNHEY, CDR2 SMNVEV, per germline (reference sequence). The CDR3 contains 14 residues.

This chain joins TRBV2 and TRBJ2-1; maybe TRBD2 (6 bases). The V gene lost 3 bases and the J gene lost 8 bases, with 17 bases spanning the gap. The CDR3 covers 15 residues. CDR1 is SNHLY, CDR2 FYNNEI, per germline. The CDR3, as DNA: TGTGCCAGCAGTGATATCGGGGGAGCGCGTGATGAGCAGTTCTTC. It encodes CASSDIGGARDEQFF.

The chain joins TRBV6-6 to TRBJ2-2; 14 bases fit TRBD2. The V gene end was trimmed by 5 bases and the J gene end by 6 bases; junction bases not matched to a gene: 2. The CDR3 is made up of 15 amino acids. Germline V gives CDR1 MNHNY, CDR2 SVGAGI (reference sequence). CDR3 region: CASSGTSGSAGELFF. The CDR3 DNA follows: TGTGCCAGCAGTGGGACTAGCGGGAGCGCCGGGGAGCTGTTTTTT.

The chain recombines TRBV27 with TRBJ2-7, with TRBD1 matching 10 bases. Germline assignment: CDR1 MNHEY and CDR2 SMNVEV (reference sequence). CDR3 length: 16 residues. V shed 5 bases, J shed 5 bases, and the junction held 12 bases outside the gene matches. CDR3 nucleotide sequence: TGTGCCAGCAGTACTAACGAGGGGACAGGGGTACACGAGCAGTACTTC. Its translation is CASSTNEGTGVHEQYF.

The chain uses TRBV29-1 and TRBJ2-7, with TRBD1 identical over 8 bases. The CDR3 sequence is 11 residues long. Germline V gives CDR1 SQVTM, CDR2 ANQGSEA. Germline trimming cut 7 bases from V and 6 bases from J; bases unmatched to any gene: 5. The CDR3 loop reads CSGQTGAEQYF. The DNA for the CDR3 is TGCAGCGGGCAGACAGGGGCCGAGCAGTACTTC.

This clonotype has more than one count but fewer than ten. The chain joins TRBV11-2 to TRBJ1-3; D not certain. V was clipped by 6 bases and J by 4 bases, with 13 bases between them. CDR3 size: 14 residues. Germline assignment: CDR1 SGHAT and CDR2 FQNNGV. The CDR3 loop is CASSYDGQGNTIYF. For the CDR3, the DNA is TGTGCCAGCAGTTATGATGGTCAAGGAAACACCATATATTTT.

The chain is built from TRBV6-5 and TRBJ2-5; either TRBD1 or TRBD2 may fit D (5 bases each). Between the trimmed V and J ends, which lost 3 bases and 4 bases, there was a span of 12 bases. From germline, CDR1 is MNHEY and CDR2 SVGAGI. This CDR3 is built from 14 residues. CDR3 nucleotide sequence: TGTGCCAGCAGTTATATTACAGGAGGAGAGACCCAGTACTTC. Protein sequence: CASSYITGGETQYF.

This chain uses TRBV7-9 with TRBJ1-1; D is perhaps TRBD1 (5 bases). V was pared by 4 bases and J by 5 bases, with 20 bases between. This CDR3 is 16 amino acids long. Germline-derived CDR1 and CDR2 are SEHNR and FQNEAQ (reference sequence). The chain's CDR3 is CASSSSGPLGRTEAFF. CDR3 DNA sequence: TGTGCCAGCAGCTCCTCGGGACCCCTAGGTCGGACTGAAGCTTTCTTT.

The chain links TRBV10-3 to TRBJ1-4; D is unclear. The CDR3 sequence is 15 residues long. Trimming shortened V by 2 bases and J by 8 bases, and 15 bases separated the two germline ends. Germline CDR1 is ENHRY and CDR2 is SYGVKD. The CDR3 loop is CAISEAGRGEEKLFF. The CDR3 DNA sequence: TGTGCCATCAGTGAGGCGGGCCGGGGTGAGGAAAAACTGTTTTTT.

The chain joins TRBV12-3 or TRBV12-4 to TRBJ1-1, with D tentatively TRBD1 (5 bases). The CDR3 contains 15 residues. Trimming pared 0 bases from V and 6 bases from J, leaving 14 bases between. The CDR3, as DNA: TGTGCCAGCAGTTTAGCGGGCAGGGAGGTCCCTGAAGCTTTCTTT. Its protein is CASSLAGREVPEAFF.

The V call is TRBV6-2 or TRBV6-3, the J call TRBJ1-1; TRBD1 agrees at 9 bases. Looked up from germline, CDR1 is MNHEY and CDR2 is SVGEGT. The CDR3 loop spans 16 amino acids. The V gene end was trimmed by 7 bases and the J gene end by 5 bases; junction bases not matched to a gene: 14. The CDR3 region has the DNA TGTGCCAGCAAGGAGTCCTCGGGACAGGGCGGGACTGAAGCTTTCTTT. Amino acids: CASKESSGQGGTEAFF.

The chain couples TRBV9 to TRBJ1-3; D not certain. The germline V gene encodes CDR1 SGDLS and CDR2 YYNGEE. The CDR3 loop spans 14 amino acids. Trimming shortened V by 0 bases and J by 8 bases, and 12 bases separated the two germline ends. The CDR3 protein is CASSVVSVSDTIYF. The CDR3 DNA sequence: TGTGCCAGCAGCGTAGTGTCAGTATCGGACACCATATATTTT.